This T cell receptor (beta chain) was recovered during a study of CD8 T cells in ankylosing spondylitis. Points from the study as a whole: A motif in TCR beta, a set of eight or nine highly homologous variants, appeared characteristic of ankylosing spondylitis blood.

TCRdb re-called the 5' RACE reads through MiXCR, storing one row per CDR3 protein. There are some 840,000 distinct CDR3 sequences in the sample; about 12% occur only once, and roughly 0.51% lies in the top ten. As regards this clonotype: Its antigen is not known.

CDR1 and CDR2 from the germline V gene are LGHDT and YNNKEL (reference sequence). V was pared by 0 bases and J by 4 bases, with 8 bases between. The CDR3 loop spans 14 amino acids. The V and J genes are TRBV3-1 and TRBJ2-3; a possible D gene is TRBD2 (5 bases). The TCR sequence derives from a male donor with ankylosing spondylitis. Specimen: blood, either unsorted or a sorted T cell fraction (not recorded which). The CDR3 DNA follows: TGTGCCAGCAGCCAAGAGAGGGTGTCAGATACGCAGTATTTT. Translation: CASSQERVSDTQYF.